This T cell receptor beta chain derives from a study of blood T cell repertoires in COVID-19. Across the study: Sites in the United States, Italy and Spain provided acute and convalescent COVID-19 samples.

Original processing notes: Using reference gene primer amplification, nucleated cell counts were estimated. Only in-frame clones appear in the TCRdb table, and some are missing; sequencing was by immunoSEQ multiplex PCR. V and J calls and clone size follow that table, whereas D and trimming were derived from the DNA. The data contain some 48,000 clones, approximately 84% of them singletons. This CDR3 comprises 14 residues. The ends were cut back, 5 bases at V and 3 bases at J, with 10 bases in the middle. Germline V gives CDR1 SGHTA, CDR2 FQGNSA. The TCR was taken from a woman older than 75 with COVID-19, enrolled during active disease. The chain couples TRBV7-2 to TRBJ2-2; tentatively, D is TRBD2 (6 bases). Sequencing input: peripheral blood. The chain's CDR3 is CASSGGGHTGELFF. For the CDR3, the DNA is TGTGCCAGCAGCGGGGGAGGACACACCGGGGAGCTGTTTTTT.